This T cell receptor (beta chain) was obtained from a study of blood T cell repertoires in COVID-19 (dated by TCRdb to the early 2020s). For the study in its entirety: Samples from collaborators originated in the United States, Italy and Spain and spanned both the acute and convalescent phases of COVID-19. Deeply sampled blood TCRbeta repertoires from subjects exposed to, actively infected with, or recovered from COVID-19 were included in the dataset. Where HLA class I and class II types were available, the types were taken from metadata supplied by the sample provider, not from assay-based typing. The prospective study material was composed of cDNA or gDNA derived from T cells, B-cell-depleted T cells, or PBMCs. A freely available public database, intended as a resource for researchers studying the immune response to SARS-CoV-2, is where the repertoires were released. Samples came from the ongoing ImmuneRACE study (first 160 participants) plus 1,254 subjects from 6 global collaborators. Sample metadata almost always included a de-identified subject ID, COVID-19 status, age in years and sex.

Whole blood was collected in K2EDTA tubes by collaborating institutions according to the institutions' own protocols. For TCRbeta analysis, collaborators shipped samples as frozen whole blood, isolated PBMCs, or DNA extracted from either of those sample types. The full study reports these points: The quantity of clinical and demographic metadata differed by source and by participant and was supplied without curation.

The CDR3 contains 13 residues, cysteine and phenylalanine counted. The CDR3 DNA has 39 bases and is translated from base 1. CDR1 is given as SGHRS and CDR2 as YFSETQ, both from the germline V gene. V and J are truncated by 4 bases and 8 bases respectively, leaving an intervening sequence of 12 bases. TCRbeta CDR3 regions were amplified from genomic DNA using the immunoSEQ Assay, a bias-controlled multiplex PCR. Per the authors' processing: The number of nucleated cells in each sample was estimated by amplification of reference gene primers within the assay. Sequence reads were collapsed and filtered to measure the absolute abundance of every unique TCRbeta CDR3 rearrangement. For each sample, productive Simpson clonality was calculated as the square root of Simpson's diversity index across productive rearrangements. Entries here come from immuneACCESS through TCRdb and include only in-frame sequences with V and J called. Some clones fail to appear in such tables; in the studies checked, an unresolved V gene covers under half of the shortfall, and the cause of the remainder is unknown. V and J calls plus clone size are reproduced from that table; the DNA served to infer D and trimming. The sample includes some 180,000 clones, with roughly three quarters observed a single time. The top ten constitute roughly 8.7% of the sample.

Comments on this clone: Its antigen is unknown. No base quality values were provided; no much bigger clone lies one nucleotide off.

This chain joins TRBV5-1 to TRBJ1-4, with a weak D call of TRBD1 (5 bases match). The clonotype originates from a woman aged 45-65 years with active or convalescent COVID-19. Sequencing was carried out using peripheral blood. The DNA sequence reads TGCGCCAGCAGCCCTGAACGACAGGAAAAACTGTTTTTT. Its translation is CASSPERQEKLFF. The reference TRBV5-1 and TRBJ1-4 proteins fill in what lies around the CDR3, so the full variable domain reads KAGVTQTPRYLIKTRGQQVTLSCSPISGHRSVSWYQQTPGQGLQFLFEYFSETQRNKGNFPGRFSGRQFSNSRSEMNVSTLELGDSALYLCASSPERQEKLFFGSGTQLSVL.